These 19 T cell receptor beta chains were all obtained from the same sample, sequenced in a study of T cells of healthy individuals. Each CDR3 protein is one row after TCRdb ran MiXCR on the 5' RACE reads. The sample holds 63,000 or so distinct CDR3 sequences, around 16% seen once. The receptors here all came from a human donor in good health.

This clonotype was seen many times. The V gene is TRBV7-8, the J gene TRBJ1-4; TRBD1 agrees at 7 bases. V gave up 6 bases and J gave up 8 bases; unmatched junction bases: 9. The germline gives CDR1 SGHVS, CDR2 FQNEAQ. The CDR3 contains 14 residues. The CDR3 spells CASRDRPGLEKLFF. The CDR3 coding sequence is TGTGCCAGCAGGGACAGGCCGGGATTAGAAAAACTGTTTTTT.

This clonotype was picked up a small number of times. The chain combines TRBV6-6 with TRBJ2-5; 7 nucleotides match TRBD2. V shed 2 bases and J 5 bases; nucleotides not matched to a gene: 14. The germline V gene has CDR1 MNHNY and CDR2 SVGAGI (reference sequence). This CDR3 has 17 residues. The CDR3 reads CASSYPPRTREKETQYF. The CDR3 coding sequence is TGTGCCAGCAGTTACCCTCCGAGGACTAGGGAAAAGGAGACCCAGTACTTC.

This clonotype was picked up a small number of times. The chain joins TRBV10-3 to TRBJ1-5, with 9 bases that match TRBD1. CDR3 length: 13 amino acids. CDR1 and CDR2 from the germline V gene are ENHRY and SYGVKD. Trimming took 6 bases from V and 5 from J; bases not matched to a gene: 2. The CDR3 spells CAISRTGDQPQHF. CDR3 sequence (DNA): TGTGCCATCAGCCGGACAGGGGATCAGCCCCAGCATTTT.

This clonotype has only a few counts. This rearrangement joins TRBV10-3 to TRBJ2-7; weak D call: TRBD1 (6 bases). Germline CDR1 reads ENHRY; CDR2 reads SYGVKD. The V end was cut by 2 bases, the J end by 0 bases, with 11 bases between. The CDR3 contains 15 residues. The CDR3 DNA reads TGTGCCATCAGTGAGGGGGGCTCCACCTCCTACGAGCAGTACTTC. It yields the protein CAISEGGSTSYEQYF.

This CDR3 reads CASRIRGGNTEAFF. As DNA, the CDR3 is TGTGCCAGTAGGATTCGGGGGGGGAACACTGAAGCTTTCTTT. The J gene is TRBJ1-1, the V gene TRBV19, with D possibly TRBD1 on 5 matching bases. The germline gives CDR1 LNHDA, CDR2 SQIVND (reference sequence). With 6 bases removed from V and 1 base from J, the gap between germline ends came to 12 bases. The CDR3 sequence is 14 residues long.

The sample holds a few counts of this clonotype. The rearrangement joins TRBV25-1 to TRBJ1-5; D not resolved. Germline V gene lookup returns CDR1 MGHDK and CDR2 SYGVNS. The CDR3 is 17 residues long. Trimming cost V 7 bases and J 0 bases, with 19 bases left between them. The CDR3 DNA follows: TGTGCCAGCATCTCACAGCGAGAAAAGTATAGCAATCAGCCCCAGCATTTT. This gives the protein CASISQREKYSNQPQHF.

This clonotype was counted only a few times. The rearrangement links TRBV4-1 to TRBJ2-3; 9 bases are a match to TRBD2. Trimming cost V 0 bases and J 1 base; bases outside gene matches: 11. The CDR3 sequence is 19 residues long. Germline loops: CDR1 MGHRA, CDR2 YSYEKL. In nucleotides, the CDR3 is TGCGCCAGCAGCCAAGAGCCCGCGACTAGCGGTTTTCGCACAGATACGCAGTATTTT. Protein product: CASSQEPATSGFRTDTQYF.

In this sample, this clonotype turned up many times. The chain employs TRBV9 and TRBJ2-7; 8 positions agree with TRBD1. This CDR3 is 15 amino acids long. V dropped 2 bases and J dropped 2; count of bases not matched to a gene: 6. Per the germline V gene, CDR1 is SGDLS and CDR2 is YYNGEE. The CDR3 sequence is CASSVTGQATYEQYF. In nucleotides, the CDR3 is TGTGCCAGCAGCGTGACGGGACAGGCCACCTACGAGCAGTACTTC. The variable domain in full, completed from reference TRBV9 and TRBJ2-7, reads DSGVTQTPKHLITATGQRVTLRCSPRSGDLSVYWYQQSLDQGLQFLIQYYNGEERAKGNILERFSAQQFPDLHSELNLSSLELGDSALYFCASSVTGQATYEQYFGPGTRLTVT.

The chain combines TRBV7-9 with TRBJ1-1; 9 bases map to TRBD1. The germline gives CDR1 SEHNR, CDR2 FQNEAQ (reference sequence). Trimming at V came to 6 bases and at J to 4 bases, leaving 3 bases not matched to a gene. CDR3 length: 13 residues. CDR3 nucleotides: TGTGCCAGCAGGGGACAGGGTTCCACTGAAGCTTTCTTT. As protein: CASRGQGSTEAFF.

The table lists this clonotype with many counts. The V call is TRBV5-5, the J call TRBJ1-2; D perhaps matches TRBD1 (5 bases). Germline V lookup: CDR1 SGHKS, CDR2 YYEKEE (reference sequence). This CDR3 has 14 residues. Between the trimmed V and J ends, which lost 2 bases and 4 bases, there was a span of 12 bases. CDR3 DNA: TGTGCCAGCAGCTTTCACCGGGGACCCTATGGCTACACCTTC. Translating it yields CASSFHRGPYGYTF.

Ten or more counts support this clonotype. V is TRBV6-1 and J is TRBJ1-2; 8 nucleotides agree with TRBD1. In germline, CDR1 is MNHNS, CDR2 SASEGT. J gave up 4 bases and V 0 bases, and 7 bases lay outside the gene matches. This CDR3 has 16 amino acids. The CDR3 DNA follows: TGTGCCAGCAGTGAAGCAAGGACAGGGTCGATCTATGGCTACACCTTC. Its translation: CASSEARTGSIYGYTF.

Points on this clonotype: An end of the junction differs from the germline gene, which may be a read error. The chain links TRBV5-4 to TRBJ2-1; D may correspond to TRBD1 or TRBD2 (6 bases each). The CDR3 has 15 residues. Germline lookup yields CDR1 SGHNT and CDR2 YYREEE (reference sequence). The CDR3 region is CASSLVGGSHNEQFF. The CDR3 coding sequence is TGTGCCAGCAGCTTGGTGGGGGGCTCCCACAATGAGCAGTTCTTC. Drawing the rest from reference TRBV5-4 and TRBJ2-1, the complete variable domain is ETGVTQSPTHLIKTRGQQVTLRCSSQSGHNTVSWYQQALGQGPQFIFQYYREEENGRGNFPPRFSGLQFPNYSSELNVNALELDDSALYLCASSLVGGSHNEQFFGPGTRLTVL.

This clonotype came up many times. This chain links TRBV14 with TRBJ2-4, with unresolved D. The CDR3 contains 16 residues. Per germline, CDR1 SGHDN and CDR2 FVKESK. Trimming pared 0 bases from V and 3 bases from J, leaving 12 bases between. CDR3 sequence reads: CASSQDGWSHKNIQYF. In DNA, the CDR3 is TGTGCCAGCAGCCAAGATGGTTGGAGCCACAAAAACATTCAGTACTTC.

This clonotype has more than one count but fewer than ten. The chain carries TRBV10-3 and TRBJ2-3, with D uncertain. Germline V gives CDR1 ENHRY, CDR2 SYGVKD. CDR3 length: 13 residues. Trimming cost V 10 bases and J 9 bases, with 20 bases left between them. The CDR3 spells CATWDRGLETQYF. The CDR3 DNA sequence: TGTGCCACCTGGGATAGAGGATTGGAGACGCAGTATTTT.

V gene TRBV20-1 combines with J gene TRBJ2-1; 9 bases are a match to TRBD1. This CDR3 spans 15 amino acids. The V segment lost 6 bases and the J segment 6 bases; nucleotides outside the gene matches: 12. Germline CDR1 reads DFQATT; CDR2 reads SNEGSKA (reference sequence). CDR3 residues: CSAAPGQGASNEQFF. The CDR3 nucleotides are TGCAGTGCAGCCCCGGGACAGGGAGCCTCCAATGAGCAGTTCTTC.

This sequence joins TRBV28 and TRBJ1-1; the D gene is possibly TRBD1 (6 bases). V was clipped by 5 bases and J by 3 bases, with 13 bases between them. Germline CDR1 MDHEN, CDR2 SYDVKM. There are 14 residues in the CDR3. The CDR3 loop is CASSAPGEYTEAFF. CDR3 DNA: TGTGCCAGCAGTGCCCCAGGGGAATACACTGAAGCTTTCTTT.

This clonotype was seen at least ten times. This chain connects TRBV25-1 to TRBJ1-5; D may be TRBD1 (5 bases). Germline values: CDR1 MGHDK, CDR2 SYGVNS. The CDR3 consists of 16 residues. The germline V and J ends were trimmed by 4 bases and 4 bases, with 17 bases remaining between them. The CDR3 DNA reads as TGTGCCAGCAGTGGAGCTGGGGGGGTTGGGAATCAGCCCCAGCATTTT. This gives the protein CASSGAGGVGNQPQHF.

As DNA, the CDR3 is TGTGCCAGTACCCCCGGACGTAGGAACGAGCAGTACTTC. Translation: CASTPGRRNEQYF. V gene TRBV19 combines with J gene TRBJ2-7, with D hard to call. The germline V and J ends were trimmed by 7 bases and 5 bases, with 15 bases remaining between them. The CDR3 loop spans 13 amino acids. Germline CDR1 LNHDA, CDR2 SQIVND (reference sequence).

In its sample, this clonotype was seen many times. CDR3 coding DNA: TGTGCCACCAGCATGGATCCTAAGGAGACCCAGTACTTC. This encodes CATSMDPKETQYF. This chain uses TRBV15 with TRBJ2-5; D ambiguous. Trimming left V 4 bases short and J 5 bases short, with 11 bases between. The CDR3 extends over 13 amino acids. Germline V lookup: CDR1 LNHNV, CDR2 YYDKDF (reference sequence).